This entry describes one TCR beta chain. As yet, its antigen is unknown. 5'RACE with constant-segment primers built TCRalpha and TCRbeta cDNA libraries with UMIs. TCRdb re-analysed the 5' RACE reads in MiXCR, keeping a single row per CDR3 protein. The sample shows roughly 400,000 distinct CDR3 sequences, 20% to 25% of them seen only once. V dropped 7 bases and J dropped 9; count of bases not matched to a gene: 11. This CDR3 region has 14 residues. The germline gives CDR1 LNHDA, CDR2 SQIVND (reference sequence). This sample was taken from a study of T-cell memory formation after mild COVID-19. Study-level points and caveats: Researchers found some responding clones in pre-infection memory, a sign that cross-reactive memory joined. Day 15 to 85 contracting clones showed balanced CD4/CD8; day 15 to 37 expanders favored CD4+.

Sequencing input: PBMCs or a T cell subset sorted from them (not recorded which). The chain joins TRBV19 to TRBJ1-5; the match to TRBD1 covers 8 bases. This TCR was sampled from an adult woman who had mild COVID-19 (a few samples of this study predate the infection). Cell type and time point are not known. CDR3 loop: CASNAGQGIAPQHF. The DNA of the CDR3 is TGTGCCAGTAACGCAGGACAGGGCATTGCGCCCCAGCATTTT.